A selection of T cell receptor beta chains follows, all from one sample in a study of T cells after posttransplantation cyclophosphamide. The repertoire was sequenced with immunoSEQ multiplex PCR; TCRdb's copy has only in-frame clones and lacks some. The sample has 10,000 to 12,000 clones, roughly 86% seen once. The material was CD4+ T cells sorted from PBMCs, obtained after allogeneic stem cell transplant with posttransplant cyclophosphamide. The receptor set was obtained from a male patient aged 30 to 40 who received an allogeneic stem cell transplant from a related donor, was CMV-positive, and had acute GVHD only. Certain T cells may be donor cells from the graft. Each CDR3 is given with its conserved first and last residue. The order of the fields is V gene, J gene, D gene, clone size, CDR3 protein, CDR3 DNA. The D gene is left open where the match is weak. Clone size appears in some rows only: once, few, many, or a class for an expanded clone.

V: TRBV7-2; J: TRBJ1-4; D: -; size: -; CDR3: CASSLWAEEKLFF; DNA: TGTGCCAGCAGCTTATGGGCAGAGGAAAAACTGTTTTTT
V: TRBV7-2; J: TRBJ1-4; D: -; size: once; CDR3: CASSLGGRTNEKLFF; DNA: TGTGCCAGCAGCTTAGGTGGGAGGACTAATGAAAAACTGTTTTTT
V: TRBV27; J: TRBJ1-4; D: -; size: few; CDR3: CASSPSGVQVLFF; DNA: TGTGCCAGCAGTCCGTCAGGGGTCCAGGTACTGTTTTTT
V: TRBV11-2; J: TRBJ1-1; D: -; size: -; CDR3: CASSLSRLAEAFF; DNA: TGTGCCAGCAGCTTATCTAGGTTGGCTGAAGCTTTCTTT
V: TRBV4-2; J: TRBJ1-1; D: -; size: -; CDR3: CASSQPSAGNEAFF; DNA: TGTGCCAGCAGCCAACCCTCTGCAGGGAATGAAGCTTTCTTT
V: TRBV7-9; J: TRBJ1-1; D: TRBD1; size: once; CDR3: CASSLLTGGDTEAFF; DNA: TGTGCCAGCAGTCTTCTGACAGGGGGTGACACTGAAGCTTTCTTT
V: TRBV9; J: TRBJ1-5; D: -; size: -; CDR3: CASSVGPGGSQPQHF; DNA: TGTGCCAGCAGCGTAGGGCCGGGGGGGTCACAGCCCCAGCATTTT
V: TRBV6-4; J: TRBJ1-1; D: TRBD1; size: -; CDR3: CASSAVQGTEAFF; DNA: TGTGCCAGCAGTGCGGTACAGGGGACTGAAGCTTTCTTT
V: TRBV4-3; J: TRBJ1-2; D: TRBD1; size: -; CDR3: CASSLHSGGNNYGYTF; DNA: TGCGCCAGCAGCCTCCACTCAGGGGGCAATAACTATGGCTACACCTTC
V: TRBV20-1; J: TRBJ1-4; D: -; size: -; CDR3: CSAILNEKLFF; DNA: TGCAGTGCTATTCTTAATGAAAAACTGTTTTTT
V: TRBV20-1; J: TRBJ1-2; D: -; size: -; CDR3: CSARTGYGYTF; DNA: TGCAGTGCTAGGACGGGCTATGGCTACACCTTC
V: TRBV6-1; J: TRBJ1-1; D: -; size: -; CDR3: CASRPGDTEAFF; DNA: TGTGCCAGCAGACCAGGGGACACTGAAGCTTTCTTT
V: TRBV18; J: TRBJ1-1; D: -; size: -; CDR3: CASSKRADTEAFF; DNA: TGTGCCAGCTCCAAGAGGGCCGACACTGAAGCTTTCTTT
V: TRBV5-1; J: TRBJ1-4; D: TRBD1; size: -; CDR3: CASSLGGGAGYEKLFF; DNA: TGCGCCAGCAGCTTGGGAGGGGGCGCCGGCTATGAAAAACTGTTTTTT
V: TRBV2; J: TRBJ1-1; D: -; size: few; CDR3: CASSSYTGNTEAFF; DNA: TGTGCCAGCAGTTCTTATACAGGAAACACTGAAGCTTTCTTT
V: TRBV15; J: TRBJ2-3; D: TRBD2; size: -; CDR3: CATSREGGGATDTQYF; DNA: TGTGCCACCAGCAGAGAAGGCGGGGGGGCAACAGATACGCAGTATTTT
V: TRBV2; J: TRBJ2-7; D: -; size: -; CDR3: CASSVTGLGGYEQYF; DNA: TGTGCCAGCAGTGTAACAGGCTTGGGGGGCTACGAGCAGTACTTC
V: TRBV14; J: TRBJ1-6; D: TRBD1; size: -; CDR3: CASRFSGGNSPLHF; DNA: TGTGCCAGCAGATTTTCAGGGGGTAATTCACCCCTCCACTTT
V: TRBV11-2; J: TRBJ1-1; D: TRBD1; size: once; CDR3: CASRSGQAGGEAFF; DNA: TGTGCCAGCAGATCCGGACAGGCGGGGGGTGAAGCTTTCTTT
V: TRBV2; J: TRBJ2-1; D: TRBD1; size: -; CDR3: CASSRDRDYNEQFF; DNA: TGTGCCAGCAGCCGGGACAGGGACTACAATGAGCAGTTCTTC
V: TRBV5-4; J: TRBJ2-1; D: TRBD2; size: few; CDR3: CASSLPLAGAGEQFF; DNA: TGTGCCAGCAGCTTGCCGCTAGCGGGGGCGGGTGAGCAGTTCTTC
V: TRBV4-2; J: TRBJ2-2; D: TRBD1; size: -; CDR3: CASSPGQGENGELFF; DNA: TGTGCCAGCAGCCCCGGACAGGGGGAGAACGGGGAGCTGTTTTTT
V: TRBV6-6; J: TRBJ2-5; D: -; size: few; CDR3: CASSYSRQTRETQYF; DNA: TGTGCCAGCAGTTACTCGAGACAGACGCGGGAGACCCAGTACTTC
V: TRBV18; J: TRBJ1-6; D: -; size: -; CDR3: CASSPGGNSPLHF; DNA: TGTGCCAGCTCACCCGGAGGGAATTCACCCCTCCACTTT
V: TRBV11-3; J: TRBJ2-7; D: TRBD2; size: -; CDR3: CASSRGGVADEQYF; DNA: TGTGCCAGCAGCCGGGGGGGGGTGGCCGACGAGCAGTACTTC
V: TRBV6-5; J: TRBJ2-5; D: TRBD1; size: -; CDR3: CASSPNRQGDETQYF; DNA: TGTGCCAGCAGTCCAAACCGACAGGGGGACGAGACCCAGTACTTC
V: TRBV4-3; J: TRBJ2-6; D: TRBD1; size: -; CDR3: CASSQAQGAPGANVLTF; DNA: TGCGCCAGCAGCCAAGCCCAGGGGGCGCCCGGGGCCAACGTCCTGACTTTC
V: TRBV2; J: TRBJ1-2; D: TRBD1; size: -; CDR3: CASREGQIYGYTF; DNA: TGTGCCAGCAGGGAGGGACAGATCTATGGCTACACCTTC
V: TRBV14; J: TRBJ1-1; D: -; size: few; CDR3: CASSQGRFQGEAFF; DNA: TGTGCCAGCAGCCAAGGAAGATTCCAGGGTGAGGCTTTCTTT
V: TRBV28; J: TRBJ2-5; D: TRBD1; size: -; CDR3: CASSFGQGVETQYF; DNA: TGTGCCAGCAGTTTTGGTCAGGGGGTCGAGACCCAGTACTTC
V: TRBV29-1; J: TRBJ1-1; D: -; size: -; CDR3: CSVEKGAEAFF; DNA: TGCAGCGTCGAAAAGGGGGCTGAAGCTTTCTTT
V: TRBV7-2; J: TRBJ1-5; D: -; size: -; CDR3: CASSLGGHSNQPQHF; DNA: TGTGCCAGCAGCTTGGGTGGACATAGCAATCAGCCCCAGCATTTT
V: TRBV5-1; J: TRBJ2-7; D: TRBD1; size: -; CDR3: CASSLALGQGEQYF; DNA: TGCGCCAGCAGCTTGGCTCTAGGACAGGGCGAGCAGTACTTC
V: TRBV6-6; J: TRBJ2-7; D: TRBD2; size: -; CDR3: CASRDGSGGSSYEQYF; DNA: TGTGCCAGCAGAGATGGTTCGGGGGGGAGCTCCTACGAGCAGTACTTC
V: TRBV6-5; J: TRBJ1-2; D: TRBD1; size: -; CDR3: CASSWGQGGRGYTF; DNA: TGTGCCAGCAGTTGGGGACAGGGTGGTCGTGGCTACACCTTC
V: TRBV18; J: TRBJ2-1; D: -; size: -; CDR3: CASSPTASSYNEQFF; DNA: TGTGCCAGCTCACCGACCGCTAGCTCCTACAATGAGCAGTTCTTC
V: TRBV5-4; J: TRBJ2-3; D: TRBD2; size: few; CDR3: CASPGGRDTDTQYF; DNA: TGTGCCAGCCCGGGAGGGCGGGACACAGATACGCAGTATTTT
V: TRBV7-9; J: TRBJ2-3; D: TRBD2; size: -; CDR3: CASSLLAGGLDTQYF; DNA: TGTGCCAGCAGCTTACTCGCGGGGGGGCTAGATACGCAGTATTTT
V: TRBV19; J: TRBJ1-2; D: -; size: -; CDR3: CASRAGTYGYTF; DNA: TGTGCCAGTAGAGCAGGAACCTATGGCTACACCTTC